The TCR beta chain under discussion was sequenced for a study of shared clonotypes between healthy human individuals. Study-wide background: CD8 memory received one plate per donor, CD8 naive two, CD4 memory three and CD4 naive three.

This clone was found a few times. The target antigen is unknown. Germline and junction disagree at one end, which may indicate a read error. Method: immunoSEQ multiplex PCR; TCRdb's copy keeps in-frame clones and lacks some. This table holds under 80,000 clones, about 63% found once. Study-level points and caveats: Sampling covered blood only; tissue repertoires likely differ. Generally, naive subsets came out with larger estimated richness than memory subsets. The study's rarefaction showed incomplete sorted-subset sequencing despite large depth.

The origin of this receptor is a man under 40 in good health. The sequencing sample was made of memory CD8+ T cells sorted from blood. The subset is: CD45RO+ cells pooled with CCR7-negative TemRA cells.

The CDR3 coding sequence is TGTGCCAGCAGCCAAAAGATGGATTTC. This sequence encodes CASSQKMDF. The V call is TRBV7-6, the J call TRBJ1-2; no definite D call. The CDR3 totals 9 residues. Germline V CDR1 and CDR2: SGHVS, FNYEAQ.